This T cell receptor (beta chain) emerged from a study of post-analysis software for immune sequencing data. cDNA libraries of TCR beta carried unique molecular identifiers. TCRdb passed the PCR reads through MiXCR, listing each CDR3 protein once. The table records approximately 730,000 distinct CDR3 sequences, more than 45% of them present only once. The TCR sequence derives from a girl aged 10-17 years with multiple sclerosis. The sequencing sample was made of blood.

In DNA form, the CDR3 reads TGTGCTAGTGGACCTTCGACAGGGGTAAATGATGAGCAGTTCTTC. The encoded protein is CASGPSTGVNDEQFF. The rearrangement joins TRBV12-5 to TRBJ2-1; 8 nucleotides align to TRBD1. Germline assignment: CDR1 LGHNT and CDR2 FRNRAP. V was pared by 6 bases and J by 8 bases, with 12 bases of the junction left unmatched. This CDR3 spans 15 amino acids.